Listed below are T cell receptor beta chains from one sample, sequenced in a study of T cell repertoires in cytomegalovirus infection. Each CDR3 protein gets one entry after TCRdb re-called the reads with MiXCR. Of 80,000 to 95,000 distinct CDR3 sequences listed, 25% to 35% were seen once; the top ten hold roughly 71%. For these receptors, no antigen is known. This material consisted of CD8+ T cells from cultured PBMCs, taken from culture after CMV antigen stimulation. The receptors stem from a human donor in good health (CMV status not recorded). Some clones in this sample may be carry-over from other donors' samples. Both conserved end residues are part of each CDR3. A D gene is named only where the DNA matches it firmly. Expanded clones get a size class; other rows say once, few or many, or leave the size out.

cdr3_aa: CASGSPEVYSYNEQFF
cdr3_nt: TGTGCTAGTGGTTCGCCTGAGGTTTACTCCTACAATGAGCAGTTCTTC
clone_size: .
j_call: TRBJ2-1
v_call: TRBV12-5
d_call: .

cdr3_aa: CASSYGRSNQPQHF
cdr3_nt: TGTGCCAGCAGTTACGGGCGGAGCAATCAGCCCCAGCATTTT
clone_size: many
j_call: TRBJ1-5
v_call: TRBV6-2/TRBV6-3
d_call: .

cdr3_aa: CASSYSRDSGNTIYF
cdr3_nt: TGTGCCAGCAGTTACTCCCGGGACTCTGGAAACACCATATATTTT
clone_size: .
j_call: TRBJ1-3
v_call: TRBV6-5
d_call: .

cdr3_aa: CASSQPNRGLGTGELFF
cdr3_nt: TGCGCCAGCAGCCAACCCAACAGGGGGCTGGGAACCGGGGAGCTGTTTTTT
clone_size: .
j_call: TRBJ2-2
v_call: TRBV4-1
d_call: TRBD1

cdr3_aa: CASSFPASGGHNEQFF
cdr3_nt: TGTGCCAGCAGCTTCCCCGCTAGCGGGGGCCACAATGAGCAGTTCTTC
clone_size: few
j_call: TRBJ2-1
v_call: TRBV7-6
d_call: TRBD2

cdr3_aa: CASSYGGTYEQYF
cdr3_nt: TGTGCCAGCAGTTACGGCGGCACCTACGAGCAGTACTTC
clone_size: .
j_call: TRBJ2-7
v_call: TRBV6-5
d_call: .

cdr3_aa: CASSLASDTQYF
cdr3_nt: TGTGCCAGCAGCTTAGCTAGTGATACGCAGTATTTT
clone_size: .
j_call: TRBJ2-3
v_call: TRBV7-2
d_call: .

cdr3_aa: CASSLSGQGSSYEQYF
cdr3_nt: TGTGCCAGCAGTTTATCCGGACAGGGTAGCTCCTACGAGCAGTACTTC
clone_size: many
j_call: TRBJ2-7
v_call: TRBV27
d_call: TRBD1

cdr3_aa: CASSLAIDNEQFF
cdr3_nt: TGTGCCAGCAGCTTAGCGATCGACAATGAGCAGTTCTTC
clone_size: .
j_call: TRBJ2-1
v_call: TRBV7-7
d_call: .

cdr3_aa: CASSLPGFNQPQHF
cdr3_nt: TGTGCCAGCAGCTTACCAGGTTTCAATCAGCCCCAGCATTTT
clone_size: few
j_call: TRBJ1-5
v_call: TRBV6-6
d_call: .

cdr3_aa: CAWSVGNTGELFF
cdr3_nt: TGTGCCTGGAGTGTAGGCAACACCGGGGAGCTGTTTTTT
clone_size: once
j_call: TRBJ2-2
v_call: TRBV30
d_call: .

cdr3_aa: CASSNTFSYYGYTF
cdr3_nt: TGTGCCAGTAGTAATACCTTCTCGTATTATGGCTACACCTTC
clone_size: .
j_call: TRBJ1-2
v_call: TRBV19
d_call: .

cdr3_aa: CSATQLAGGHQETQYF
cdr3_nt: TGCAGTGCTACCCAACTAGCGGGGGGGCACCAAGAGACCCAGTACTTC
clone_size: .
j_call: TRBJ2-5
v_call: TRBV20-1
d_call: TRBD2

cdr3_aa: CASSPGQDFGYTF
cdr3_nt: TGTGCCAGCTCACCAGGACAGGATTTTGGCTACACCTTC
clone_size: .
j_call: TRBJ1-2
v_call: TRBV18
d_call: TRBD1

cdr3_aa: CASSLVLNTGELFF
cdr3_nt: TGTGCCAGCAGCTTAGTTCTGAACACCGGGGAGCTGTTTTTT
clone_size: many
j_call: TRBJ2-2
v_call: TRBV7-9
d_call: .

cdr3_aa: CASSHMESTEAFF
cdr3_nt: TGTGCCAGCAGCCATATGGAAAGCACTGAAGCTTTCTTT
clone_size: .
j_call: TRBJ1-1
v_call: TRBV7-9
d_call: .

cdr3_aa: CSARDAGGVLMNEQFF
cdr3_nt: TGCAGTGCTAGAGACGCCGGTGGAGTATTGATGAATGAGCAGTTCTTC
clone_size: .
j_call: TRBJ2-1
v_call: TRBV20-1
d_call: .

cdr3_aa: CASMEGDYGYTF
cdr3_nt: TGTGCCAGCATGGAGGGAGACTATGGCTACACCTTC
clone_size: .
j_call: TRBJ1-2
v_call: TRBV2
d_call: .

cdr3_aa: CASSPLGNSLHF
cdr3_nt: TGTGCCAGCTCACCATTGGGGAATTCCCTCCACTTT
clone_size: once
j_call: TRBJ1-6
v_call: TRBV18
d_call: .

cdr3_aa: CASSLGADYEQYF
cdr3_nt: TGTGCCAGCAGCTTAGGTGCAGACTACGAGCAGTACTTC
clone_size: .
j_call: TRBJ2-7
v_call: TRBV7-7
d_call: .

cdr3_aa: CASSNPSTASYEQYF
cdr3_nt: TGTGCCAGCAGTAACCCGTCGACAGCCTCCTACGAGCAGTACTTC
clone_size: many
j_call: TRBJ2-7
v_call: TRBV28
d_call: .

cdr3_aa: CASSTGGSYNEQFF
cdr3_nt: TGTGCCAGCAGCACTGGGGGTTCATACAATGAGCAGTTCTTC
clone_size: .
j_call: TRBJ2-1
v_call: TRBV7-6
d_call: .

cdr3_aa: CASSSGADSPYEKLFF
cdr3_nt: TGTGCCAGCAGTTCGGGGGCAGACTCTCCGTATGAAAAACTGTTTTTT
clone_size: .
j_call: TRBJ1-4
v_call: TRBV28
d_call: .

cdr3_aa: CASNLKQGGYTF
cdr3_nt: TGTGCCAGCAACTTAAAACAGGGTGGTTACACCTTC
clone_size: .
j_call: TRBJ1-2
v_call: TRBV7-2
d_call: .

cdr3_aa: CASKEAANTAGYTF
cdr3_nt: TGTGCCAGTAAGGAGGCAGCGAATACGGCTGGCTACACCTTC
clone_size: .
j_call: TRBJ1-2
v_call: TRBV19
d_call: .

cdr3_aa: CASSQPTYEQYF
cdr3_nt: TGTGCCAGCAGTCAACCCACTTACGAGCAGTACTTC
clone_size: few
j_call: TRBJ2-7
v_call: TRBV7-2
d_call: .

cdr3_aa: CASSQDDRGGTEAFF
cdr3_nt: TGCGCCAGCAGCCAAGATGATCGGGGTGGAACTGAAGCTTTCTTT
clone_size: .
j_call: TRBJ1-1
v_call: TRBV4-1
d_call: .

cdr3_aa: CASSLNRFLYGYTF
cdr3_nt: TGTGCCAGCAGCTTAAACAGGTTTCTCTATGGCTACACCTTC
clone_size: .
j_call: TRBJ1-2
v_call: TRBV7-2
d_call: .

cdr3_aa: CASSLGGYNQPQHF
cdr3_nt: TGTGCCAGCAGCTTAGGGGGTTACAATCAGCCCCAGCATTTT
clone_size: many
j_call: TRBJ1-5
v_call: TRBV7-8
d_call: .

cdr3_aa: CATSGPGQYTEAFF
cdr3_nt: TGTGCCACCAGCGGACCGGGACAGTACACTGAAGCTTTCTTT
clone_size: .
j_call: TRBJ1-1
v_call: TRBV24-1
d_call: TRBD1

cdr3_aa: CASSTVLGMEETQYF
cdr3_nt: TGTGCCAGTAGCACGGTTCTGGGGATGGAAGAGACCCAGTACTTC
clone_size: few
j_call: TRBJ2-5
v_call: TRBV19
d_call: .

cdr3_aa: CASSPPDLDRTYGYTF
cdr3_nt: TGTGCCAGCAGCCCACCGGACCTCGACAGAACCTATGGCTACACCTTC
clone_size: .
j_call: TRBJ1-2
v_call: TRBV5-6
d_call: .

cdr3_aa: CASSQQVGVMAFF
cdr3_nt: TGCGCCAGCAGCCAACAAGTGGGCGTTATGGCTTTCTTT
clone_size: once
j_call: TRBJ1-1
v_call: TRBV4-1
d_call: .

cdr3_aa: CATGFDNTGELFF
cdr3_nt: TGCGCCACCGGATTTGATAACACCGGGGAGCTGTTTTTT
clone_size: .
j_call: TRBJ2-2
v_call: TRBV5-1
d_call: .